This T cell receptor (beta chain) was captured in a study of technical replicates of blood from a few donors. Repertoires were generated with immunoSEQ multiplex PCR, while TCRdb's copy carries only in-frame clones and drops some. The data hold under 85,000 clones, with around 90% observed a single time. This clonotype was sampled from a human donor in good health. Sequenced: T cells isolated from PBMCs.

This CDR3 reads CASSPPEREVDNEQFF. CDR3 DNA sequence: TGTGCCAGCAGCCCGCCCGAGCGGGAGGTCGACAATGAGCAGTTCTTC. The chain couples TRBV14 to TRBJ2-1; 9 bases match TRBD2. Germline trimming cut 4 bases from V and 5 bases from J; bases unmatched to any gene: 9. The germline CDR1 and CDR2 sequences are SGHDN and FVKESK. This CDR3 contains 16 residues.